This TCR beta chain stems from a study of blood T cell repertoires in COVID-19. Those enrolled, adults aged 18 to 89 years, came from roughly 23 US areas. The protocol was immunoSEQ multiplex PCR, while the TCRdb copy is restricted to in-frame clones and leaves out a portion. The sample has nearly 200,000 clones, roughly 90% seen once. V lost 10 bases, J lost 7 bases, and 8 bases stayed unmatched. Looked up from germline, CDR1 is MDHEN and CDR2 is SYDVKM. The CDR3 is made up of 14 amino acids. The sequence was obtained from a woman between 18 and 30 years old who had recovered from COVID-19. The specimen sequenced was PBMCs or T cells enriched from blood (not recorded which). V is TRBV28 and J is TRBJ1-6, with TRBD1 matching over 9 bases. The DNA for the CDR3 is TGTGCCACCTACCGACAGGGGGAGAATTCACCCCTCCACTTT. Its translation is CATYRQGENSPLHF.